This entry lists 25 T cell receptor beta chains sequenced from one sample in a study of T cells in localized non-small cell lung cancer. Method: immunoSEQ multiplex PCR; TCRdb's copy keeps in-frame clones and lacks some. The data hold 75,000 to 85,000 clones, with 75% to 85% observed a single time. The sequencing used peripheral blood, collected before any cancer treatment. These TCRs come from a female donor over 55 with stage I lung adenocarcinoma.

J is TRBJ1-2 and V is TRBV7-9, with D possibly TRBD1 on 6 matching bases. V gave up 1 base and J gave up 8 bases, with 14 bases separating them. In germline, CDR1 is SEHNR, CDR2 FQNEAQ (reference sequence). This CDR3 is 14 amino acids long. The CDR3 reads CASSLGTGKEGYTF. The CDR3 DNA reads as TGTGCCAGCAGCTTAGGAACAGGGAAGGAGGGCTACACCTTC.

The chain links TRBV5-1 to TRBJ1-4; tentatively, D is TRBD1 (6 bases). The CDR3 sequence is 16 residues long. V gave up 0 bases and J gave up 8 bases, with 17 bases separating them. Germline CDR1 reads SGHRS; CDR2 reads YFSETQ. CDR3 loop: CASSLAPGTRGEKLFF. The CDR3 DNA follows: TGCGCCAGCAGCTTGGCCCCCGGGACAAGAGGCGAAAAACTGTTTTTT.

The chain has TRBV18 and TRBJ2-3; maybe TRBD2 (6 bases). In germline, CDR1 is KGHSH, CDR2 LQKENI. Trimming stripped 3 bases from V and 1 base from J, with 14 bases between. The CDR3 contains 16 residues. Written as DNA, the CDR3 is TGTGCCAGCTCACCGGGTTCACGCGGGGGCACAGATACGCAGTATTTT. The encoded protein is CASSPGSRGGTDTQYF.

The genes are TRBV30 and TRBJ2-3; D not certain. Germline loops: CDR1 GTSNPN, CDR2 SVGIG (reference sequence). Trimming shortened V by 1 base and J by 8 bases, and 7 bases separated the two germline ends. The CDR3 is made up of 11 amino acids. DNA of the CDR3: TGTGCCTGGAGTGATAGGGCTACGCAGTATTTT. Encoded protein: CAWSDRATQYF.

The V and J genes are TRBV27 and TRBJ1-3, with D uncertain. The CDR3 is made up of 15 amino acids. Trimming pared 2 bases from V and 0 bases from J, leaving 8 bases between. CDR1 is MNHEY and CDR2 is SMNVEV in the germline V gene (reference sequence). The DNA of the CDR3 is TGTGCCAGCAGTTTAGCGTGGGGCTCTGGAAACACCATATATTTT. Its translation is CASSLAWGSGNTIYF.

The gene calls are TRBV7-2 and TRBJ2-1; D is undetermined. This CDR3 has 15 amino acids. Germline V gives CDR1 SGHTA, CDR2 FQGNSA. V was clipped by 0 bases and J by 6 bases, with 12 bases between them. As DNA, the CDR3 is TGTGCCAGCAGCTTAGCAATCTCCTTCTCCAATGAGCAGTTCTTC. This sequence encodes CASSLAISFSNEQFF.

Only one count was recorded for this clone. CDR3 protein: CAWSGGEETQYF. The CDR3 DNA reads as TGTGCCTGGAGTGGGGGGGAAGAGACCCAGTACTTC. The gene calls are TRBV30 and TRBJ2-5; TRBD2 is a possible D gene (6 bases). The V gene's germline CDR1 is GTSNPN and CDR2 SVGIG (reference sequence). V shed 1 base and J shed 3 bases, with 6 bases lying between them. The CDR3 contains 12 residues.

The chain uses TRBV11-2 and TRBJ1-2, with D unresolved. CDR3 length equals 12 residues. CDR1 and CDR2 (germline): SGHAT, FQNNGV. Deletions cut 0 bases from V and 8 bases from J, with 7 bases between. As DNA, the CDR3 is TGTGCCAGCAGCTTAGAGGGAGACGGCTACACCTTC. The encoded protein is CASSLEGDGYTF. Complete variable domain (other parts from reference TRBV11-2 and TRBJ1-2): EAGVAQSPRYKIIEKRQSVAFWCNPISGHATLYWYQQILGQGPKLLIQFQNNGVVDDSQLPKDRFSAERLKGVDSTLKIQPAKLEDSAVYLCASSLEGDGYTFGSGTRLTVV.

V and J are TRBV15 and TRBJ2-1; tentative D call: TRBD1 (5 bases). CDR3 length: 15 amino acids. Trimming cost V 0 bases and J 8 bases, with 14 bases left between them. Germline values: CDR1 LNHNV, CDR2 YYDKDF (reference sequence). The DNA of the CDR3 is TGTGCCACCAGCAGAGAACAGGACGTCTTTTATGAGCAGTTCTTC. It translates to CATSREQDVFYEQFF.

The rearrangement joins TRBV7-8 to TRBJ2-6, with 8 bases fitting TRBD2. This CDR3 has 20 amino acids. The junction had 19 bases not matched to a gene; V was cut back by 5 bases and J by 4 bases. Germline CDR1 reads SGHVS; CDR2 reads FQNEAQ. CDR3 in DNA: TGTGCCAGCAGCCCAGGGCCGACGACTAGCGTGTTAAGAGGGGCCAACGTCCTGACTTTC. Amino acid sequence: CASSPGPTTSVLRGANVLTF.

The chain recombines TRBV30 with TRBJ2-7, with D perhaps given as TRBD1 or TRBD2 (5 bases each). In germline, CDR1 is GTSNPN, CDR2 SVGIG (reference sequence). Deletions cut 3 bases from V and 0 bases from J, with 15 bases between. The CDR3 sequence is 15 residues long. CDR3 sequence (DNA): TGTGCCTGGAGACTAGGGGCAGGTCCCTCCTACGAGCAGTACTTC. This codes for CAWRLGAGPSYEQYF.

The chain couples TRBV6-6 to TRBJ2-7; TRBD1 is a possible D gene (6 bases). This CDR3 has 15 amino acids. Germline V gives CDR1 MNHNY, CDR2 SVGAGI (reference sequence). V was trimmed by 2 bases and J by 7 bases, leaving 18 bases between them. The CDR3 protein is CASSYARTDTLEQYF. CDR3 in DNA: TGTGCCAGCAGTTACGCCAGGACAGATACCTTAGAGCAGTACTTC.

The genes are TRBV19 and TRBJ2-1; 11 bases are shared with TRBD2. This CDR3 region has 16 residues. Germline V CDR1 and CDR2: LNHDA, SQIVND (reference sequence). Germline trimming cut 4 bases from V and 8 bases from J; bases unmatched to any gene: 10. CDR3 residues: CASSTRTSGSHYEQFF. CDR3 in DNA: TGTGCCAGTAGTACTCGCACTAGCGGGAGTCACTATGAGCAGTTCTTC.

The J gene is TRBJ1-2, the V gene TRBV4-3, with 7 positions matching TRBD1. V was pared by 3 bases and J by 4 bases, with 5 bases of the junction left unmatched. The CDR3 loop spans 14 amino acids. CDR1 and CDR2 (germline): LGHNA, YSLEER. CDR3 in amino acids: CASSQTGTAYGYTF. The CDR3 region has the DNA TGCGCCAGCAGCCAGACAGGGACGGCCTATGGCTACACCTTC.

DNA for the CDR3: TGTGCCACCCTCCGGACTAGCGGGAGGTGGGGGAATGAGCAGTTCTTC. Its translation: CATLRTSGRWGNEQFF. V usage is TRBV7-2 and J usage is TRBJ2-1; 14 bases map to TRBD2. The CDR3 has 16 amino acids. J gave up 7 bases and V 10 bases, and 12 bases lay outside the gene matches. Per germline, CDR1 SGHTA and CDR2 FQGNSA.

The rearrangement links TRBV6-6 to TRBJ2-1; 8 nucleotides line up with TRBD2. The CDR3 loop spans 16 amino acids. After removal of 7 bases from V and 3 bases from J, the junction contained 11 bases not matched to a gene. Germline values: CDR1 MNHNY, CDR2 SVGAGI (reference sequence). Written as DNA, the CDR3 is TGTGCCAGCACCGGGAGGGCGGGATCGCACTACAATGAGCAGTTCTTC. This translates into CASTGRAGSHYNEQFF.

This clone was detected a few times. This CDR3 is CASSSGQNYGYTF. CDR3 coding DNA: TGTGCCAGCAGCTCGGGACAGAACTATGGCTACACCTTC. The chain employs TRBV7-2 and TRBJ1-2, with TRBD1 matching over 7 bases. Trimming removed 4 bases from V and 2 bases from J; junction bases left unmatched: 1. Germline V gene data show CDR1 as SGHTA and CDR2 as FQGNSA. This CDR3 region has 13 residues.

The chain employs TRBV5-6 and TRBJ1-3; D ambiguous. The CDR3 has 16 residues. Germline V gene data show CDR1 as SGHDT and CDR2 as YYEEEE. With 4 bases removed from V and 2 bases from J, the gap between germline ends came to 16 bases. The CDR3 coding sequence is TGTGCCAGCAGCGGTTTCATCGGGAAAACTGGAAACACCATATATTTT. It codes for CASSGFIGKTGNTIYF. The full variable domain, rest sourced from reference TRBV5-6 and TRBJ1-3, is DAGVTQSPTHLIKTRGQQVTLRCSPKSGHDTVSWYQQALGQGPQFIFQYYEEEERQRGNFPDRFSGHQFPNYSSELNVNALLLGDSALYLCASSGFIGKTGNTIYFGEGSWLTVV.

The chain couples TRBV6-1 to TRBJ1-6, with D perhaps TRBD1 (6 bases). With 5 bases removed from V and 4 bases from J, the gap between germline ends came to 9 bases. From germline, CDR1 is MNHNS and CDR2 SASEGT. The length of the CDR3 is 14 residues. As DNA, the CDR3 is TGTGCCAGCAGTACAGGGTCGTATAATTCACCCCTCCACTTT. Translated: CASSTGSYNSPLHF.

This chain links TRBV7-8 with TRBJ1-2; 7 bases fit TRBD1. Looked up from germline, CDR1 is SGHVS and CDR2 is FQNEAQ. V lost 5 bases, J lost 4 bases, and 1 base stayed unmatched. The CDR3 sequence is 12 residues long. Here the CDR3 DNA reads TGTGCCAGCAGCGGGGACAGCTATGGCTACACCTTC. It is translated as CASSGDSYGYTF.

The genes are TRBV7-3 and TRBJ2-2, with TRBD2 identical over 11 bases. Germline V gives CDR1 SGHTA, CDR2 FQGTGA. The J segment lost 7 bases and the V segment lost 5 bases, leaving 3 bases of the junction unmatched. CDR3 length equals 14 residues. The CDR3 spells CASSPLAGGGELFF. CDR3 DNA sequence: TGTGCCAGCAGCCCTCTAGCGGGAGGCGGGGAGCTGTTTTTT.

The chain is built from TRBV5-1 and TRBJ1-4, with D possibly matching TRBD1 (6 bases). Per the germline V gene, CDR1 is SGHRS and CDR2 is YFSETQ. The CDR3 spans 16 residues. Trimming stripped 0 bases from V and 4 bases from J, with 13 bases between. The CDR3 here is CASSLDGGLGNEKLFF. The CDR3 nucleotides are TGCGCCAGCAGCTTGGACGGGGGGCTTGGTAATGAAAAACTGTTTTTT.

This sequence joins TRBV4-2 and TRBJ1-6; TRBD1 might be the D (6 bases). V was trimmed by 3 bases and J by 9 bases, leaving 12 bases between them. The CDR3 runs to 14 residues. Germline V gives CDR1 LGHNA, CDR2 YNFKEQ. This CDR3 is CASSQTTGTSPLHF. CDR3 coding DNA: TGTGCCAGCAGCCAGACAACAGGGACTTCACCCCTCCACTTT.

The chain couples TRBV30 to TRBJ2-1; possibly TRBD2 for D (6 bases). The germline CDR1 and CDR2 sequences are GTSNPN and SVGIG (reference sequence). Deletions cut 2 bases from V and 12 bases from J, with 14 bases between. The CDR3 totals 12 residues. CDR3 bases: TGTGCCTGGAGTTTCCCGCTGGGGGGGCAGTTCTTC. Amino acid sequence: CAWSFPLGGQFF.

CDR3 in amino acids: CSTVGVDGYTF. The CDR3 DNA sequence: TGCAGCACCGTGGGGGTAGATGGCTACACCTTC. The rearrangement links TRBV29-1 to TRBJ1-2, with D possibly matching TRBD1 (5 bases). Germline V CDR1 and CDR2: SQVTM, ANQGSEA. The CDR3 totals 11 residues. V lost 8 bases and J 6 bases, leaving 13 bases between the germline ends.